The source of this T cell receptor beta chain is a study of CD8 T cells in ankylosing spondylitis. Study results and limitations: Within ankylosing spondylitis blood, a TCR beta motif made up of under 10 highly homologous variants appeared to be characteristic.

This clonotype was seen more than once but under ten times. Its antigen is not identified. TCRdb re-analysed the 5' RACE reads in MiXCR, keeping a single row per CDR3 protein. The sample has about 800,000 distinct CDR3 sequences, 10% to 15% seen once; the top ten hold 0.51%. In germline, CDR1 is LGHNA, CDR2 YSLEER. V lost 2 bases, J lost 8 bases, and 16 bases lay in between. The CDR3 loop spans 15 amino acids. The clonotype was recovered from a male donor with ankylosing spondylitis. The chain links TRBV4-3 to TRBJ2-1, with D perhaps assigned TRBD1 or TRBD2 (5 bases each). Material: blood, either unsorted or a sorted T cell fraction (not recorded which). The CDR3 sequence: CASSQPGQRGHEQFF. CDR3 DNA: TGCGCCAGCAGCCAACCGGGCCAGAGGGGCCATGAGCAGTTCTTC.